The present T cell receptor (beta chain) was sequenced within a study of blood T cell repertoires in COVID-19. Study-wide context: The United States, Italy and Spain were the sources of the acute and convalescent COVID-19 samples. From T cells, B-cell-depleted T cells, or PBMCs came the material, which was cDNA or gDNA.

Generated by immunoSEQ multiplex PCR, the TCRdb table keeps only in-frame clones and is missing some. The sample includes tens of thousands of clones, around 83% of them seen just once. While infection was still active, Seattle patients were enrolled and then followed longitudinally. The CDR3 consists of 18 residues. Trimming took 4 bases from V and 0 from J; bases not matched to a gene: 11. The germline V gene has CDR1 LNHDA and CDR2 SQIVND (reference sequence). This TCR came from a man aged 25-40 years with COVID-19, enrolled during active disease. This chain uses TRBV19 with TRBJ2-3; 9 nucleotides line up with TRBD2. The sequencing input was peripheral blood. This CDR3 is CASSKGRAGGSSTDTQYF. The CDR3 nucleotides are TGTGCCAGTAGTAAGGGGAGAGCGGGGGGATCTAGCACAGATACGCAGTATTTT.